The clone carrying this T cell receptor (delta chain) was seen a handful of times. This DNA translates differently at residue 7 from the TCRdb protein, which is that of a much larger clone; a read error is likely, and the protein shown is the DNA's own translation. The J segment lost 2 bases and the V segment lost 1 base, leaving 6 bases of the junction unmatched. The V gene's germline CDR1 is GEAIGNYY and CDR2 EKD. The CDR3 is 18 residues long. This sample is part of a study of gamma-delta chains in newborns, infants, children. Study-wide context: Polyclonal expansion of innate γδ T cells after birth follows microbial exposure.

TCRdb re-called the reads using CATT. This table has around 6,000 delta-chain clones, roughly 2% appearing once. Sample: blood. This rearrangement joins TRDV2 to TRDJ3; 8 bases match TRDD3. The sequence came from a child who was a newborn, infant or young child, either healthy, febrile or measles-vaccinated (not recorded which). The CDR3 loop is CACDTIPGDTWDTRQMFF. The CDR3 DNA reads TGTGCCTGTGACACTATACCGGGGGATACCTGGGACACCCGACAGATGTTTTTC.